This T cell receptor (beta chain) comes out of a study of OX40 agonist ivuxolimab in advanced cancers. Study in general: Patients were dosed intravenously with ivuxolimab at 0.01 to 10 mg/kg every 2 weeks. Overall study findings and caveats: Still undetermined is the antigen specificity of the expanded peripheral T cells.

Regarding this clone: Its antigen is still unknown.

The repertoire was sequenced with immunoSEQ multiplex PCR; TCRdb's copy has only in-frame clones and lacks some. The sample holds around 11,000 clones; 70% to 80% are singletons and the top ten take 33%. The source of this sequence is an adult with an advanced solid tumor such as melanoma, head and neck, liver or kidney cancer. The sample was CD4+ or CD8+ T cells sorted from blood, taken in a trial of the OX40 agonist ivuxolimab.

CDR3 region: CASTPTRTGWTEAFF. DNA of the CDR3: TGTGCCAGTACCCCAACGAGGACAGGGTGGACTGAAGCTTTCTTT. The chain combines TRBV19 with TRBJ1-1, with 8 positions matching TRBD1. CDR3 length: 15 amino acids. The junction had 12 bases not matched to a gene; V was cut back by 7 bases and J by 5 bases. Germline V gene data show CDR1 as LNHDA and CDR2 as SQIVND (reference sequence).